The TCR beta chain under discussion was sequenced for a study of blood T cell repertoires in COVID-19. In the source study's methods: Amplification of reference gene primers provided the estimated nucleated cell counts. Clones were sequenced by immunoSEQ multiplex PCR, and TCRdb holds only the in-frame ones, with some missing. The D gene and trimming were derived from the DNA, and the V and J assignments and clone size from that table. The table records under 150,000 clones, 70% to 85% of them present only once. The CDR3 has 16 amino acids. The sample consisted of peripheral blood. This sequence originates from a woman of 80 years or more with acute or convalescent COVID-19. The rearrangement uses TRBV7-5 and TRBJ1-1; TRBD1 was called by the table and not checked on the DNA. TRBV7-5 is deemed a pseudogene. This CDR3 is CARSLGFWAENTEAFF. The CDR3 nucleotides are TGTGCCAGAAGCTTAGGTTTTTGGGCAGAAAACACTGAAGCTTTCTTT.